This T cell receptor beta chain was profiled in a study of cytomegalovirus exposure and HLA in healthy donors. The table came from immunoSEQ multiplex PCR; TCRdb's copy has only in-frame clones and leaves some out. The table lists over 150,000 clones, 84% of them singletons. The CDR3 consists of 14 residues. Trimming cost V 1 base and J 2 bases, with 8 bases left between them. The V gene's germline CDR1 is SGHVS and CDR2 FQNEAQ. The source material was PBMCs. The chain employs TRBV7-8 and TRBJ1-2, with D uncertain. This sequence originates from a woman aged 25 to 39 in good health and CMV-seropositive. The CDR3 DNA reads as TGTGCCAGCAGCTTAGGCGGATCCAACTATGGCTACACCTTC. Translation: CASSLGGSNYGYTF.